This TCR beta chain was recovered during a study of human T cells and chemical hapten exposure. The wider study: In the sensitization step, 2% DPC was placed on roughly 2 cm by roughly 2 cm of upper inner arm skin. Findings of the study overall: A positive correlation with patch test score was shown by PT1 expanded TCR counts.

This clonotype was observed at least ten times. Its antigen is not identified. The sample's time point: pre-sensitization, week 0. Treatment defined: therapeutic diphenylcyclopropenone sensitization with weekly scalp DPC. Staff drew blood before applying each patch test. Authors' data handling: Sample TCR counts, which ranged from roughly 20,000 to 750,000, had a median of around 96,000. TCRdb fed the RACE reads into MiXCR, producing one record per CDR3 protein. What appears here as the V and J calls and clone size reflects TCRdb's work, not the paper's. Of 300,000 to 450,000 distinct CDR3 sequences in the sample, around 5.5% are singletons; the top ten hold 2.6%. CDR3 length equals 14 residues. The germline CDR1 and CDR2 sequences are MNHEY and SVGEGT. Deletions cut 6 bases from V and 5 bases from J, with 16 bases between.

This chain uses TRBV6-2 or TRBV6-3 with TRBJ1-1, with D possibly matching TRBD1 (5 bases). The sequence was collected from a woman aged 50 to 60 with alopecia areata. Some clones in this sample may be carry-over from other donors' samples. The input for sequencing was whole blood, taken in connection with sensitization to the hapten diphenylcyclopropenone (DPC). The CDR3 DNA follows: TGTGCCAGCAGCTGGAAGGGGCGCGGGACTGAAGCTTTCTTT. This encodes CASSWKGRGTEAFF.